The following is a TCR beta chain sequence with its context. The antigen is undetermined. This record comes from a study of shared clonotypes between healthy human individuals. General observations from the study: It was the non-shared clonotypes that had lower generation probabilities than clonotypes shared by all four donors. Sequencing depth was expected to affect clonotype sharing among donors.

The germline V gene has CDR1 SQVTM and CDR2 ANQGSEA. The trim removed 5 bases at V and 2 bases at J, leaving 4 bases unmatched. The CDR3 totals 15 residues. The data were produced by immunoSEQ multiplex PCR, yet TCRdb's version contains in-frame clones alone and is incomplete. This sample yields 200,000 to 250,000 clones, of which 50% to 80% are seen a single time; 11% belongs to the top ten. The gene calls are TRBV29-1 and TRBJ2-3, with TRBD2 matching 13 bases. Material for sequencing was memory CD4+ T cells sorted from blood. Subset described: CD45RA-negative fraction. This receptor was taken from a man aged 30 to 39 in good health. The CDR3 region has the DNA TGCAGCGTTTATGGACTAGCGGGGGTCACAGATACGCAGTATTTT. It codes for CSVYGLAGVTDTQYF.